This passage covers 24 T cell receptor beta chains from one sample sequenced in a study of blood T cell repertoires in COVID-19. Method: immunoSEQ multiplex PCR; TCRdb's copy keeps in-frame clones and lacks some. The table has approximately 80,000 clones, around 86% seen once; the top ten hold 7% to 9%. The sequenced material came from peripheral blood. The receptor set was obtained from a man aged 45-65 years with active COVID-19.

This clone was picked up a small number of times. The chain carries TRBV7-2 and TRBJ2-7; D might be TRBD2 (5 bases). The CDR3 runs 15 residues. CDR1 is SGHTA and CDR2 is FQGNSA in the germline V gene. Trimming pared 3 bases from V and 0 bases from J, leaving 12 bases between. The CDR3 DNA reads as TGTGCCAGCAGCTTGGGTACGGGAACCTCCTACGAGCAGTACTTC. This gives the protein CASSLGTGTSYEQYF.

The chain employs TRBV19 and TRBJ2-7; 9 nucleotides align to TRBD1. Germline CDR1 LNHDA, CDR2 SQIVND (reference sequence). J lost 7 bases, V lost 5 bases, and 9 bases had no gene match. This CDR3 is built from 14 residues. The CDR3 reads CASSDTGTGWEQYF. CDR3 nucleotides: TGTGCCAGTAGTGACACCGGGACAGGGTGGGAGCAGTACTTC.

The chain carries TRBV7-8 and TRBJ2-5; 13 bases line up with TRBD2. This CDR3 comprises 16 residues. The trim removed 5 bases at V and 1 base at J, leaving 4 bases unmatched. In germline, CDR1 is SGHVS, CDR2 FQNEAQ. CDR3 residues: CASSTGTSGTQETQYF. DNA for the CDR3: TGTGCCAGCAGCACCGGGACTAGCGGGACCCAAGAGACCCAGTACTTC.

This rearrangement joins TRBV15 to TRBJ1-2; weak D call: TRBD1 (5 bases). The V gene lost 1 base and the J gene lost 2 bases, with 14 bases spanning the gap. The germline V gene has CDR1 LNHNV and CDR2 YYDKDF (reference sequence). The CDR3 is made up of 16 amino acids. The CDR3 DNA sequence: TGTGCCACCAGCAGAGTATCCCAGACAGCAAACTATGGCTACACCTTC. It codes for CATSRVSQTANYGYTF.

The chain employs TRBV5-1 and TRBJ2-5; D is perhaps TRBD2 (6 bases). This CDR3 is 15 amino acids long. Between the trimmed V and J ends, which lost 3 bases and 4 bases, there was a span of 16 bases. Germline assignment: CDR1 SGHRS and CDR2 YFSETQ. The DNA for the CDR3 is TGCGCCAGCAGCTACTCCGGGGGAAATGGAGAGACCCAGTACTTC. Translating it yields CASSYSGGNGETQYF.

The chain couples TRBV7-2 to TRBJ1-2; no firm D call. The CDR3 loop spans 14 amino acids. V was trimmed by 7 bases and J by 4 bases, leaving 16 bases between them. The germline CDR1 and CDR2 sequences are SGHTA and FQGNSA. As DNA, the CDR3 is TGTGCCAGCACCCTTTCTGCAACTCCCTATGGCTACACCTTC. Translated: CASTLSATPYGYTF.

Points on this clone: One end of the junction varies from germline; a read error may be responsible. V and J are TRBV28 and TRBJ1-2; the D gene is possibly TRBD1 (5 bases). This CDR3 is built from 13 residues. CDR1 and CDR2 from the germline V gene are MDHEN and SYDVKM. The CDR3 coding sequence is TGTGCCAGCAGTTTATCGACCCCGACAGCATGGGCCTTC. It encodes CASSLSTPTAWAF.

CDR3: CASSLVFAGAGGYTF. The CDR3 coding sequence is TGTGCCAGCAGCTTAGTATTCGCGGGGGCAGGTGGCTACACCTTC. This rearrangement joins TRBV7-8 to TRBJ1-2; tentative D call: TRBD1 (6 bases). The CDR3 consists of 15 residues. Trimming shortened V by 1 base and J by 7 bases, and 16 bases separated the two germline ends. Germline V CDR1 and CDR2: SGHVS, FQNEAQ.

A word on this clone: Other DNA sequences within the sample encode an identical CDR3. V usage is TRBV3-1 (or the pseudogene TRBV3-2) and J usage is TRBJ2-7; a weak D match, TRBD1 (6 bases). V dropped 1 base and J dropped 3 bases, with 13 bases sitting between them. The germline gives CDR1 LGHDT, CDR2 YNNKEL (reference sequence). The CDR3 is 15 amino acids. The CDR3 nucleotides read TGTGCCAGCAGCCAAGGACCTGGACAGCACTACGAGCAGTACTTC. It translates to CASSQGPGQHYEQYF.

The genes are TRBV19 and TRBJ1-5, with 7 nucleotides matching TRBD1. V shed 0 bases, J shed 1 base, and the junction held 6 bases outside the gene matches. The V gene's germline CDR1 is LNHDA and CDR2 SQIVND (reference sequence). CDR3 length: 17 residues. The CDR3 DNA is TGTGCCAGTAGTATAGAAAGCTCGGGACAGAGCAATCAGCCCCAGCATTTT. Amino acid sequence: CASSIESSGQSNQPQHF.

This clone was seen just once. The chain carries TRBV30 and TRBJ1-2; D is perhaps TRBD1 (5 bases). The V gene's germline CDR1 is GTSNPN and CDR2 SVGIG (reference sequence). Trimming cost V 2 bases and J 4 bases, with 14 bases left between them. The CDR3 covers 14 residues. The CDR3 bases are TGTGCCTGGAGTCCACCAGCAGGGCCCTATGGCTACACCTTC. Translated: CAWSPPAGPYGYTF. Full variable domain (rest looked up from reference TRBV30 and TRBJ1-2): SQTIHQWPATLVQPVGSPLSLECTVEGTSNPNLYWYRQAAGRGLQLLFYSVGIGQISSEVPQNLSASRPQDRQFILSSKKLLLSDSGFYLCAWSPPAGPYGYTFGSGTRLTVV.

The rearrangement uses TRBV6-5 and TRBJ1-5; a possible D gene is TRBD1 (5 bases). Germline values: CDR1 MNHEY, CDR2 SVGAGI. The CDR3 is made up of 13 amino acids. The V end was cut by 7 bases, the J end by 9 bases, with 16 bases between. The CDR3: CASMVNTGLPQHF. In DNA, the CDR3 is TGTGCCAGCATGGTTAATACAGGCTTGCCCCAGCATTTT.

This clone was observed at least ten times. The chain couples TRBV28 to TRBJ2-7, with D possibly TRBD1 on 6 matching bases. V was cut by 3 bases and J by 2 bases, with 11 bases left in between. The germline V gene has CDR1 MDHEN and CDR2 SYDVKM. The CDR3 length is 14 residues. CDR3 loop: CASSFTEGAYEQYF. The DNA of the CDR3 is TGTGCCAGCAGTTTCACAGAGGGGGCCTACGAGCAGTACTTC.

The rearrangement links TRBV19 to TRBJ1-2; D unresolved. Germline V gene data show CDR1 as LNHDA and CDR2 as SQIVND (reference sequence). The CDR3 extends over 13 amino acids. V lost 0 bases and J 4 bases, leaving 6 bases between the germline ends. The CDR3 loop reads CASSIDGTYGYTF. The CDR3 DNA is TGTGCCAGTAGTATAGACGGTACCTATGGCTACACCTTC.

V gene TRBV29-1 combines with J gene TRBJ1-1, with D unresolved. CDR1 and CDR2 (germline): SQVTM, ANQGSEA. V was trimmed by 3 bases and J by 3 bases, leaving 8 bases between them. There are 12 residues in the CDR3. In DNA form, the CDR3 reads TGCAGCGTTGAGGGGAGGGACACTGAAGCTTTCTTT. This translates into CSVEGRDTEAFF. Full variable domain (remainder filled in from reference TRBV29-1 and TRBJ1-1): SAVISQKPSRDICQRGTSLTIQCQVDSQVTMMFWYRQQPGQSLTLIATANQGSEATYESGFVIDKFPISRPNLTFSTLTVSNMSPEDSSIYLCSVEGRDTEAFFGQGTRLTVV.

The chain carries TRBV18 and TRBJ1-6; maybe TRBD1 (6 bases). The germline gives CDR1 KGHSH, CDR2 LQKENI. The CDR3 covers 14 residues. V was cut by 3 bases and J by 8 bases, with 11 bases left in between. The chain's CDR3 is CASSPAGDDSPLHF. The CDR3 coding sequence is TGTGCCAGCTCACCGGCAGGGGATGATTCACCCCTCCACTTT.

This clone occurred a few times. The CDR3 DNA follows: TGTGCCAGCAGTTTCGGGGCAGGGGGCGCGCCCCTCCACTTT. Translation gives CASSFGAGGAPLHF. J is TRBJ1-6 and V is TRBV27, with 8 bases that match TRBD1. The J segment lost 13 bases and the V segment lost 3 bases, leaving 8 bases of the junction unmatched. Germline loops: CDR1 MNHEY, CDR2 SMNVEV (reference sequence). The CDR3 loop spans 14 amino acids.

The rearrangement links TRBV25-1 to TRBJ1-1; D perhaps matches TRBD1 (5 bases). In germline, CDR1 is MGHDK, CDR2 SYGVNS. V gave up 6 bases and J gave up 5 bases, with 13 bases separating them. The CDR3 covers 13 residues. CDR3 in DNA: TGTGCCAGCAGCTTTAGGGGCGCAACTGAAGCTTTCTTT. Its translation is CASSFRGATEAFF.

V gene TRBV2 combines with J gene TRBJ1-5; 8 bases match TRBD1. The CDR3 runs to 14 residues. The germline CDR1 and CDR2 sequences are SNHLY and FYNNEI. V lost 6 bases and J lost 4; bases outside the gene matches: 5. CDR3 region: CASREQGGNQPQHF. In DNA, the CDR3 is TGTGCCAGCAGGGAACAGGGGGGAAATCAGCCCCAGCATTTT.

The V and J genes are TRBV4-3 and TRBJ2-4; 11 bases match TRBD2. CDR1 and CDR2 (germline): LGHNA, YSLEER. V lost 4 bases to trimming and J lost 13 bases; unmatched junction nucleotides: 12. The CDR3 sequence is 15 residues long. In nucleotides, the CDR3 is TGCGCCAGCAGCCCAAGGATCCAGGGACTAGCGGAGCAGTACTTC. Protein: CASSPRIQGLAEQYF.

The CDR3 DNA reads as TGCGCCAGCAGACCGACTGCGACTAGCGGATACAATGAGCAGTTCTTC. It specifies CASRPTATSGYNEQFF. The chain employs TRBV5-1 and TRBJ2-1, with TRBD2 matching over 9 bases. V dropped 5 bases and J dropped 4; count of bases not matched to a gene: 10. The length of the CDR3 is 16 residues. Germline-derived CDR1 and CDR2 are SGHRS and YFSETQ.

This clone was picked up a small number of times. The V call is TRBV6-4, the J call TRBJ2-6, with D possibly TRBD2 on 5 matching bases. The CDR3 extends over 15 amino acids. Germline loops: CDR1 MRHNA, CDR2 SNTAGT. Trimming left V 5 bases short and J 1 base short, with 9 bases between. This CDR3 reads CASSTGKSGANVLTF. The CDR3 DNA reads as TGTGCCAGCAGTACGGGGAAGTCTGGGGCCAACGTCCTGACTTTC.

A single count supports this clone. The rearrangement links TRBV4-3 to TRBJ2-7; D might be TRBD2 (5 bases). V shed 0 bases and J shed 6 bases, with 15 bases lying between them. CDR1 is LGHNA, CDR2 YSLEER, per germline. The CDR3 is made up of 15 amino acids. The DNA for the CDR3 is TGCGCCAGCAGCCAAGATTGGGCAGCCGGAGGCGAGCAGTACTTC. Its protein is CASSQDWAAGGEQYF.

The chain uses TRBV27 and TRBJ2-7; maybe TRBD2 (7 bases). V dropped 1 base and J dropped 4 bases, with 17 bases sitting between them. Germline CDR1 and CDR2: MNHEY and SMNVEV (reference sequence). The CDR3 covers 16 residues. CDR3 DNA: TGTGCCAGCAGTTTATGGGGGGGGCTTGAGGTATACGAGCAGTACTTC. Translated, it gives CASSLWGGLEVYEQYF.